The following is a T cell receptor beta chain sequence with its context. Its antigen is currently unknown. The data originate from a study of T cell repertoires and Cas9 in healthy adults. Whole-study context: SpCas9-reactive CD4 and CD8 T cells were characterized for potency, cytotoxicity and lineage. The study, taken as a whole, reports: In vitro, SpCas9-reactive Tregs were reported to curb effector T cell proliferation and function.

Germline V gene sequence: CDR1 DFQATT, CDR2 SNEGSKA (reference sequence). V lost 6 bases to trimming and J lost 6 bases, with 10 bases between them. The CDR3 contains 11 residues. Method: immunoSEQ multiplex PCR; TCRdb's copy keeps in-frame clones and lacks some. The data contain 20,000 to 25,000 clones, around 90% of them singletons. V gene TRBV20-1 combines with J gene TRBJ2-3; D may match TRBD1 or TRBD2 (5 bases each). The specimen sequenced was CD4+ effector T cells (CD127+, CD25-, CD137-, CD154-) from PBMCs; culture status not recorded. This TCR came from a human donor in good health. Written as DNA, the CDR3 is TGCAGTGCCAACGGGGCGGATACGCAGTATTTT. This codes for CSANGADTQYF.